This entry concerns a single T cell receptor (beta chain). One entry per CDR3 protein results from TCRdb running MiXCR on the reads. The table lists several thousand distinct CDR3 sequences, approximately 17% of them singletons, with 7.9% in the top ten. V lost 2 bases and J lost 7, with 9 bases in between. This CDR3 region has 13 residues. The data belong to a study of liver allograft versus peripheral blood T cells. Study-wide context: The study compared liver allograft T cell receptor repertoires against peripheral blood repertoires of liver transplant recipients.

This sequence joins TRBV12-3 or TRBV12-4 and TRBJ2-1; tentatively, D is TRBD2 (5 bases). The sequence was obtained from a human patient who had a liver transplant. Some T cells may possibly be graft donor cells. Here the CDR3 reads CASSLTGSNEQFF. CDR3 nucleotide sequence: TGTGCCAGCAGTTTAACGGGATCTAATGAGCAGTTCTTC.